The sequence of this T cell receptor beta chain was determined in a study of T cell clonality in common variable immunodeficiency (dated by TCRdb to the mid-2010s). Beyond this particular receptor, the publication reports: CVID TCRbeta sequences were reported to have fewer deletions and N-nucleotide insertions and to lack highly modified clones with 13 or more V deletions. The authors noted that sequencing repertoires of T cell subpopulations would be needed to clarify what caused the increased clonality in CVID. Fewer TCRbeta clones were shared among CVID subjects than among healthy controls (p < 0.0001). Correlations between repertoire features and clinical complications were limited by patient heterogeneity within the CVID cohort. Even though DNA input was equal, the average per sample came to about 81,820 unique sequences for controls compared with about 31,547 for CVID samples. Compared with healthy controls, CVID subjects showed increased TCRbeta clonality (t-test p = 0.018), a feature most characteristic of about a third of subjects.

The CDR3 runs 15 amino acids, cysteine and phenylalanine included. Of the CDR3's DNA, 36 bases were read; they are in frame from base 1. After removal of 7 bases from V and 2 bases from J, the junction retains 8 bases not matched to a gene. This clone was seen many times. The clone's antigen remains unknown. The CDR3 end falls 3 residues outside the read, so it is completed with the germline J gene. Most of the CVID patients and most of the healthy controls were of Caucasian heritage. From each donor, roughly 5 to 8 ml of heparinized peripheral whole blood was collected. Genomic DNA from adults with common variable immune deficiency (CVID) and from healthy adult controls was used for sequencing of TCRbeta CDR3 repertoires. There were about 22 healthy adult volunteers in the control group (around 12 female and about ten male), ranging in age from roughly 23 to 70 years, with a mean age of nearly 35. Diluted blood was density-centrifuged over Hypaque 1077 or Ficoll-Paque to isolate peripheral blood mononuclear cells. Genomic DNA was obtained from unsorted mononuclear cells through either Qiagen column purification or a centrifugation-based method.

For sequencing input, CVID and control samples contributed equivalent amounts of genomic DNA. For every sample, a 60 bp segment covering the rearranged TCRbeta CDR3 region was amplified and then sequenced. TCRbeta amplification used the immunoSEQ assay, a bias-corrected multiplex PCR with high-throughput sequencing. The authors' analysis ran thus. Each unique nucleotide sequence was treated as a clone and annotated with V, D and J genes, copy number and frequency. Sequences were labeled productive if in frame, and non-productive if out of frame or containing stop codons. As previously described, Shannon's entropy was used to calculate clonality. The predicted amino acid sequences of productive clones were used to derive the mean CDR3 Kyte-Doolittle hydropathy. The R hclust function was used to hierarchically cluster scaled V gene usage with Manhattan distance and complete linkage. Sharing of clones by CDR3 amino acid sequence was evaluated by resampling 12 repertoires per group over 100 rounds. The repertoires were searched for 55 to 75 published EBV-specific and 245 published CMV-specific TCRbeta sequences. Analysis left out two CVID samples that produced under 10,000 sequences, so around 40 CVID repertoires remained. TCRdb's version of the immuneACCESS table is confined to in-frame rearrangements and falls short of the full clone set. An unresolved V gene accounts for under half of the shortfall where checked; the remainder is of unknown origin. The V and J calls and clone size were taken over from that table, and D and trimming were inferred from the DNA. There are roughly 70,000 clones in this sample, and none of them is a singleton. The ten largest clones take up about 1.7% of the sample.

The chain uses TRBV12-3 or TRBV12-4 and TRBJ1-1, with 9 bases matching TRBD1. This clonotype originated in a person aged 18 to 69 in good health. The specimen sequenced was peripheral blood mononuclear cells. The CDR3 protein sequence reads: CASNLRQGGNTEAFF. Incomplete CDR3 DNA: TGTGCCAGCAACCTCAGACAGGGGGGAAACACTGAA.